This T cell receptor beta chain was profiled in a study of cytomegalovirus exposure and HLA in healthy donors. The data were produced by immunoSEQ multiplex PCR, yet TCRdb's version contains in-frame clones alone and is incomplete. The sample records 220,000 or so clones, 80% to 85% being singletons. CDR3 length: 15 residues. Germline CDR1 reads KGHSH; CDR2 reads LQKENI. Findings of the study overall: Researchers catalogued 150 or so TCR beta chains as cytomegalovirus-associated.

As for this clone: The antigen is unknown. At one boundary the junction diverges from the germline segment, which might be a read error.

The TCR sequence derives from a woman in her twenties or thirties in good health and CMV-seropositive. The material sequenced was PBMCs. V gene TRBV18 combines with J gene TRBJ1-2, with 7 positions matching TRBD1. In DNA, the CDR3 is TGTGCCAGCTCGCCACCCCGAGGGGGCATTTATGGCTACACCTTC. Translating it yields CASSPPRGGIYGYTF.